This is a list of T cell receptor beta chains from one sample in a study of human T cells and chemical hapten exposure. TCRdb used MiXCR to reprocess the RACE reads, holding one entry per CDR3 protein. Among around 82,000 distinct CDR3 sequences, around 6.7% were seen once, and the ten largest hold 1% to 1.5%. Sequences were derived from whole blood, sampled in connection with sensitization to the hapten diphenylcyclopropenone (DPC). The origin of the receptors is a woman aged 30 to 39 with alopecia areata. Some clones in this sample may be carry-over from other donors' samples. CDR3s include the opening cysteine and the closing phenylalanine or tryptophan. D genes are given only for firm matches. Clone sizes are given selectively: once, few, many, or a class where the clone is expanded.

D gene,CDR3 length,J gene,clone size,V gene,CDR3 protein,CDR3 DNA
NA,15,TRBJ1-2,many,TRBV12-3/TRBV12-4,CASSSPWGGSYGYTF,TGTGCCAGCAGTTCCCCATGGGGGGGGTCATATGGCTACACCTTC
NA,15,TRBJ1-6,few,TRBV6-1,CASSEVGGRNSPLHF,TGTGCCAGCAGTGAAGTGGGGGGGAGAAATTCACCCCTCCACTTT
TRBD1,17,TRBJ1-1,NA,TRBV10-3,CAISEVLGQGVGTEAFF,TGTGCCATCAGTGAGGTACTAGGACAGGGGGTCGGCACTGAAGCTTTCTTT
NA,13,TRBJ2-3,many,TRBV20-1,CSASSPDTDTQYF,TGCAGTGCTAGTTCTCCCGACACAGATACGCAGTATTTT
TRBD1,14,TRBJ1-2,few,TRBV5-6,CASSPNLQGDGYTF,TGTGCCAGCAGCCCCAATCTACAGGGGGATGGCTACACCTTC
NA,12,TRBJ2-2,few,TRBV6-2/TRBV6-3,CASVDLTGELFF,TGTGCCAGCGTGGACCTCACCGGGGAGCTGTTTTTT
NA,16,TRBJ1-1,many,TRBV20-1,CSARVYQSLMNTEAFF,TGCAGTGCTAGGGTTTACCAATCGCTCATGAACACTGAAGCTTTCTTT
TRBD1,14,TRBJ1-1,few,TRBV20-1,CSAPGQGAVTEAFF,TGCAGTGCTCCGGGACAGGGGGCAGTCACTGAAGCTTTCTTT
TRBD1,13,TRBJ1-2,few,TRBV7-3,CASSRDRGGGYTF,TGTGCCAGCAGCAGGGACAGGGGGGGTGGCTACACCTTC
NA,15,TRBJ2-2,many,TRBV2,CASSDSIGGSGELFF,TGTGCCAGCAGTGACTCCATTGGCGGGTCCGGGGAGCTGTTTTTT
NA,13,TRBJ2-7,many,TRBV5-1,CASSLRQNYEQYF,TGCGCCAGCAGCTTACGGCAGAACTACGAGCAGTACTTC
NA,11,TRBJ2-2,many,TRBV20-1,CSAPSWGELFF,TGCAGTGCCCCAAGTTGGGGGGAGCTGTTTTTT
NA,13,TRBJ2-7,many,TRBV9,CASSPAPSYEQYF,TGTGCCAGCAGCCCAGCCCCTAGCTACGAGCAGTACTTC
NA,14,TRBJ2-5,NA,TRBV3-1,CASSQGSGPETQYF,TGTGCCAGCAGCCAGGGGAGCGGCCCGGAGACCCAGTACTTC
NA,12,TRBJ1-6,few,TRBV20-1,CSATDSNSPLHF,TGCAGTGCTACTGACAGTAATTCACCCCTCCACTTT
NA,14,TRBJ1-1,NA,TRBV20-1,CSAMVTSVGSEAFF,TGCAGTGCTATGGTGACATCGGTGGGTTCTGAAGCTTTCTTT
TRBD2,14,TRBJ2-5,few,TRBV20-1,CSARDSTSDETQYF,TGCAGTGCTAGAGATTCGACTAGCGACGAGACCCAGTACTTC
NA,11,TRBJ1-5,many,TRBV12-3/TRBV12-4,CASRKTGAQHF,TGTGCCAGCAGGAAGACAGGCGCCCAGCATTTT
TRBD1,16,TRBJ1-2,NA,TRBV13,CASSLRTGLTHYGYTF,TGTGCCAGCAGCCTCCGGACAGGGTTAACCCACTATGGCTACACCTTC
NA,14,TRBJ1-1,NA,TRBV10-3,CAISEGFLNTEAFF,TGTGCCATCAGTGAGGGGTTTTTAAACACTGAAGCTTTCTTT
TRBD1,15,TRBJ1-1,many,TRBV11-2,CASTRRQGGWTEAFF,TGTGCCAGCACCAGGAGACAGGGAGGGTGGACTGAAGCTTTCTTT
NA,16,TRBJ2-6,few,TRBV5-1,CASSLVPPQGANVLTF,TGCGCCAGCAGCTTGGTCCCCCCCCAGGGGGCCAACGTCCTGACTTTC
TRBD2,16,TRBJ2-1,few,TRBV9,CASSVDGGGGWNEQFF,TGTGCCAGCAGCGTAGACGGCGGGGGGGGATGGAATGAGCAGTTCTTC
NA,14,TRBJ1-2,few,TRBV7-9,CASSQGARRDGYTF,TGTGCCAGCAGCCAAGGGGCCCGAAGAGATGGCTACACCTTC
NA,14,TRBJ2-3,many,TRBV11-2,CASGNKPNTDTQYF,TGTGCCAGCGGGAATAAGCCCAACACAGATACGCAGTATTTT
NA,16,TRBJ1-1,few,TRBV7-9,CASSLGARDANTEAFF,TGTGCCAGCAGCTTAGGGGCCAGGGATGCGAACACTGAAGCTTTCTTT
NA,12,TRBJ1-1,many,TRBV12-3/TRBV12-4,CASSFGAVGSFF,TGTGCCAGCAGTTTTGGGGCTGTAGGGTCTTTCTTT
NA,18,TRBJ2-3,few,TRBV6-6,CASSYLTMGTGTRDTQYF,TGTGCCAGCAGTTACCTCACTATGGGAACAGGGACTCGGGATACGCAGTATTTT
NA,14,TRBJ1-1,NA,TRBV6-1,CASSRSSENTEAFF,TGTGCCAGCAGCCGAAGTAGCGAGAACACTGAAGCTTTCTTT
NA,15,TRBJ1-5,few,TRBV5-1,CASSLTPYSNQPQHF,TGCGCCAGCAGCTTGACCCCGTATAGCAATCAGCCCCAGCATTTT
NA,12,TRBJ2-1,many,TRBV30,CAWSTRMDEQFF,TGTGCCTGGAGTACCCGAATGGATGAGCAGTTCTTC
TRBD1,13,TRBJ1-1,few,TRBV6-4,CASSVEQGAEAFF,TGTGCCAGCAGTGTAGAACAGGGGGCTGAAGCTTTCTTT
NA,17,TRBJ1-2,many,TRBV5-1,CASSLSGRQETDYGYTF,TGCGCCAGCAGCCTATCAGGACGGCAAGAAACGGACTATGGCTACACCTTC
NA,16,TRBJ1-4,NA,TRBV27,CASSLYPGQTNEKLFF,TGTGCCAGCAGTCTATACCCGGGACAAACTAATGAAAAACTGTTTTTT
NA,13,TRBJ2-1,NA,TRBV6-2/TRBV6-3,CASSYSFGYEQFF,TGTGCCAGCAGTTACTCCTTCGGCTATGAGCAGTTCTTC
NA,19,TRBJ1-2,many,TRBV5-1,CASSQQRLKTVPPPYGYTF,TGCGCCAGCAGCCAACAAAGGCTTAAAACGGTTCCACCTCCCTATGGCTACACCTTC
TRBD1,15,TRBJ1-5,many,TRBV27,CASSLQAGGSQPQHF,TGTGCCAGCAGTTTACAAGCAGGGGGATCTCAGCCCCAGCATTTT
NA,14,TRBJ1-2,NA,TRBV2,CASSEVRQSYGDTF,TGTGCCAGCAGTGAAGTTCGGCAGAGCTATGGCGACACCTTC
TRBD2,16,TRBJ2-5,many,TRBV4-2,CASSQTSGGARETQYF,TGTGCCAGCAGCCAAACAAGCGGGGGGGCCCGAGAGACCCAGTACTTC
NA,15,TRBJ2-7,many,TRBV5-1,CASSLSPVAAPEQYF,TGCGCCAGCAGCCTCAGCCCTGTCGCGGCGCCCGAGCAGTACTTC
NA,13,TRBJ2-2,few,TRBV7-7,CASSRGGRGELFF,TGTGCCAGCAGCCGAGGGGGGCGCGGGGAGCTGTTTTTT
TRBD2,13,TRBJ2-3,many,TRBV12-3/TRBV12-4,CASSQRGVDTQYF,TGTGCCAGCAGTCAACGGGGGGTAGATACGCAGTATTTT
NA,15,TRBJ2-4,many,TRBV12-3/TRBV12-4,CASSSVGSTKNIQYF,TGTGCCAGCAGTTCAGTCGGGTCAACCAAAAACATTCAGTACTTC
TRBD1,14,TRBJ1-2,many,TRBV29-1,CSVVDRGRNYGYTF,TGCAGCGTCGTGGACAGGGGGCGTAACTATGGCTACACCTTC
NA,16,TRBJ1-4,many,TRBV6-6,CASRPTRENFNEKLFF,TGTGCCAGCAGGCCAACCCGGGAGAACTTTAATGAAAAACTGTTTTTT
TRBD1,15,TRBJ2-5,few,TRBV2,CASSEGQGPAETQYF,TGTGCCAGCAGCGAGGGACAGGGTCCGGCAGAGACCCAGTACTTC
NA,15,TRBJ1-1,few,TRBV3-1,CASSQGPWDGAEAFF,TGTGCCAGCAGCCAAGGACCTTGGGACGGCGCTGAAGCTTTCTTT
NA,12,TRBJ2-5,few,TRBV2,CASTDNQETQYF,TGTGCCAGCACCGACAATCAAGAGACCCAGTACTTC
TRBD1,13,TRBJ1-2,many,TRBV12-3/TRBV12-4,CASTFTGDRAYTF,TGTGCCAGCACCTTTACAGGGGATCGGGCCTACACCTTC
TRBD1,15,TRBJ2-5,many,TRBV11-3,CASSLGGTVQETQYF,TGTGCCAGCAGCTTAGGAGGGACAGTCCAAGAGACCCAGTACTTC
NA,14,TRBJ2-1,many,TRBV19,CASSVSGSYNEQFF,TGTGCCAGTAGTGTTTCGGGGTCATACAATGAGCAGTTCTTC
NA,14,TRBJ1-1,NA,TRBV12-3/TRBV12-4,CASSWVLGSTEAFF,TGTGCCAGCAGTTGGGTCTTAGGGTCCACTGAAGCTTTCTTT